This entry concerns a single T cell receptor (beta chain). Antigen unknown. The sample is drawn from a study of T cell clonotyping in hematopoietic cell transplantation. Broader study findings: Higher Inverse Simpson Index values in graft donor and pretransplant recipient predicted broader posttransplant TCR diversity. Pathologically expanded recipient clonotypes increased progressively from day 30 to day 180 as diversity fell. Few recipient clonotypes overlapped donors; over 95% were de novo at given depth. CD4 and CD8 repertoire contributions could not be separated without sorting.

Libraries were prepared by immunoSEQ multiplex PCR; TCRdb keeps only in-frame clonotypes and omits some of them. The table shows over 25,000 clones, with approximately 96% occurring only once. The V end was cut by 3 bases, the J end by 3 bases, with 11 bases between. Germline-derived CDR1 and CDR2 are LNHDA and SQIVND (reference sequence). This CDR3 spans 14 amino acids. The V and J genes are TRBV19 and TRBJ1-2, with D possibly matching TRBD1 (5 bases). Sequencing input: peripheral blood mononuclear cells. This TCR was sampled from a man in his fifties or sixties in good health. Some clones in this sample may be carry-over from other donors' samples. CDR3 in amino acids: CASSIMGTDYGYTF. The CDR3, as DNA: TGTGCCAGTAGTATTATGGGGACGGACTATGGCTACACCTTC.